These 22 T cell receptor beta chains were all obtained from the same sample, sequenced in a study of blood T cell repertoires in COVID-19 (dated by TCRdb to between 2020 and 2021). Library method: the immunoSEQ multiplex PCR assay. TCRdb obtained this table from immuneACCESS and retained in-frame rearrangements with V and J assigned. These tables miss some clones; where compared with another copy, unresolved V genes account for less than half of the shortfall, and the remainder is unexplained. Present in this sample are about 100,000 clones, 69% of which were seen just once. The ten largest clones take up roughly 6.2% of the sample. Sequencing was performed on peripheral blood. The receptors shown here come from a man older than 75 with acute or convalescent COVID-19.

CDR3 nucleotide sequence: TGCGCCAGCAGCTCCACAACTAGCGGCTACGAGCAGTACTTC. It codes for CASSSTTSGYEQYF. The chain carries TRBV5-1 and TRBJ2-7; TRBD2 matches at 8 bases. Unmatched junction bases numbered 5, after V lost 3 bases and J lost 3 bases. Germline V lookup: CDR1 SGHRS, CDR2 YFSETQ. CDR3 length: 14 residues.

This clone showed up just once. V is TRBV25-1 and J is TRBJ2-1, with 7 bases aligning to TRBD2. Per germline, CDR1 MGHDK and CDR2 SYGVNS. The CDR3 has 15 residues. The V segment lost 4 bases and the J segment 4 bases; nucleotides outside the gene matches: 7. CDR3 in amino acids: CASSGLLAEYNEQFF. In DNA form, the CDR3 reads TGTGCCAGCAGTGGATTGCTAGCGGAATACAATGAGCAGTTCTTC.

This clone showed up just once. The chain couples TRBV20-1 to TRBJ2-7, with D possibly being TRBD1 (5 bases). V lost 5 bases, J lost 5 bases, and 10 bases lay in between. The CDR3 spans 11 residues. The germline CDR1 and CDR2 sequences are DFQATT and SNEGSKA (reference sequence). In DNA, the CDR3 is TGCAGTGCTTATTTCAGGGACGAGCAGTACTTC. It codes for CSAYFRDEQYF.

The gene calls are TRBV11-2 and TRBJ2-5, with 13 bases that match TRBD2. The trim removed 4 bases at V and 0 bases at J, leaving 8 bases unmatched. The CDR3 loop spans 18 amino acids. CDR1 and CDR2 from the germline V gene are SGHAT and FQNNGV. The CDR3 spells CASSSRTSGGMYQETQYF. In DNA, the CDR3 is TGTGCCAGCAGCTCTCGGACTAGCGGGGGCATGTACCAAGAGACCCAGTACTTC.

The rearrangement uses TRBV5-1 and TRBJ2-3; 13 nucleotides align to TRBD2. The germline CDR1 and CDR2 sequences are SGHRS and YFSETQ. V was clipped by 0 bases and J by 6 bases; unmatched bases: 4. This CDR3 spans 16 amino acids. The CDR3 nucleotides are TGCGCCAGCAGCTTGGGGGGACTAGCGGGGACCGATACGCAGTATTTT. Protein: CASSLGGLAGTDTQYF.

The chain couples TRBV10-3 to TRBJ1-4, with D possibly being TRBD1 (6 bases). This CDR3 region has 14 residues. Germline CDR1 ENHRY, CDR2 SYGVKD. The V end was cut by 2 bases, the J end by 4 bases, with 8 bases between. The CDR3 is CAISELQGNEKLFF. In nucleotides, the CDR3 is TGTGCCATCAGTGAGCTACAGGGTAATGAAAAACTGTTTTTT.

The chain carries TRBV4-3 and TRBJ2-2; 11 bases line up with TRBD2. Germline-derived CDR1 and CDR2 are LGHNA and YSLEER. Trimming cost V 1 base and J 5 bases; bases outside gene matches: 6. The CDR3 contains 17 residues. DNA of the CDR3: TGCGCCAGCAGCCAAGTTCCGGGACTAGCGGCAACCGGGGAGCTGTTTTTT. Protein product: CASSQVPGLAATGELFF.

The chain uses TRBV7-9 and TRBJ1-1; D is unresolved. Germline V gene data show CDR1 as SEHNR and CDR2 as FQNEAQ (reference sequence). Trimming removed 3 bases at V and 3 bases at J, with 5 bases between. This CDR3 is 12 amino acids long. CDR3 loop: CASSFPDTEAFF. The CDR3 DNA reads TGTGCCAGCAGCTTTCCAGACACTGAAGCTTTCTTT.

The V call is TRBV5-1, the J call TRBJ1-4, with TRBD1 identical over 8 bases. The CDR3 contains 16 residues. With 3 bases clipped from V and 0 bases from J, the junction kept 4 bases outside the gene matches. Germline V gene data show CDR1 as SGHRS and CDR2 as YFSETQ. The CDR3 here is CASSWGQAATNEKLFF. The CDR3 nucleotides are TGCGCCAGCAGCTGGGGACAGGCAGCAACTAATGAAAAACTGTTTTTT.

V gene TRBV25-1 combines with J gene TRBJ1-3; D not certain. Trimming cost V 9 bases and J 4 bases, with 7 bases left between them. There are 11 residues in the CDR3. CDR1 is MGHDK and CDR2 is SYGVNS in the germline V gene. This chain's CDR3 is CASYGGNTIYF. The DNA of the CDR3 is TGTGCCAGTTACGGGGGAAACACCATATATTTT.

The chain couples TRBV18 to TRBJ2-3; D ambiguous. This CDR3 has 16 residues. V lost 5 bases and J 4 bases, leaving 19 bases between the germline ends. Looked up from germline, CDR1 is KGHSH and CDR2 is LQKENI. CDR3 in amino acids: CASSSQATIHPDTQYF. For the CDR3, the DNA is TGTGCCAGCTCATCTCAGGCCACCATCCACCCAGATACGCAGTATTTT.

The chain is built from TRBV19 and TRBJ1-1; D is perhaps TRBD1 (6 bases). V was shortened by 1 base and J by 3 bases, with 9 bases between the two germline ends. Per the germline V gene, CDR1 is LNHDA and CDR2 is SQIVND (reference sequence). This CDR3 is 14 amino acids long. The CDR3 sequence is CASSIAGGDTEAFF. CDR3 bases: TGTGCCAGTAGTATAGCTGGGGGCGACACTGAAGCTTTCTTT.

J is TRBJ2-1 and V is TRBV4-3; TRBD2 aligns across 9 bases. CDR1 is LGHNA, CDR2 YSLEER, per germline. The CDR3 runs 19 residues. Losses at the gene ends were 0 bases for V and 1 base for J; bases not matched to a gene: 10. This chain's CDR3 is CASSQDRGGTSPSYNEQFF. The CDR3 nucleotides read TGCGCCAGCAGCCAAGATCGAGGGGGGACTAGCCCTTCCTACAATGAGCAGTTCTTC.

The chain joins TRBV7-8 to TRBJ2-1; tentatively, D is TRBD2 (6 bases). The CDR3 runs 17 residues. V was shortened by 0 bases and J by 3 bases, with 15 bases between the two germline ends. Looked up from germline, CDR1 is SGHVS and CDR2 is FQNEAQ. CDR3 residues: CASSLAWWEVYYNEQFF. For the CDR3, the DNA is TGTGCCAGCAGCTTAGCGTGGTGGGAGGTTTACTACAATGAGCAGTTCTTC.

This clone was seen a handful of times. The rearrangement links TRBV28 to TRBJ2-7, with D possibly matching TRBD1 (6 bases). The CDR3 spans 13 residues. V lost 6 bases and J 1 base, leaving 10 bases between the germline ends. The germline gives CDR1 MDHEN, CDR2 SYDVKM. In nucleotides, the CDR3 is TGTGCCAGCAGGTTTACAGGGTCCTACGAGCAGTACTTC. Encoded protein: CASRFTGSYEQYF.

This clone has more than one count but fewer than ten. V usage is TRBV29-1 and J usage is TRBJ2-1; D is tentatively TRBD1 or TRBD2 (6 bases each). The V gene's germline CDR1 is SQVTM and CDR2 ANQGSEA. The CDR3 sequence is 11 residues long. V was shortened by 7 bases and J by 6 bases, with 10 bases between the two germline ends. In DNA form, the CDR3 reads TGCAGCGAGGGGGGCCTCAATGAGCAGTTCTTC. Protein product: CSEGGLNEQFF.

The V call is TRBV4-1, the J call TRBJ2-7; 10 nucleotides agree with TRBD2. Germline V gene data show CDR1 as MGHRA and CDR2 as YSYEKL. V trimming: 1 base; J trimming: 6 bases; junction bases outside the gene matches: 9. The CDR3 length is 16 residues. The DNA of the CDR3 is TGCGCCAGCAGCCAAGCCGTGACTAGCGGGCGATCCGAGCAGTACTTC. Amino acid sequence: CASSQAVTSGRSEQYF.

This chain uses TRBV5-1 with TRBJ1-1, with D unresolved. Per the germline V gene, CDR1 is SGHRS and CDR2 is YFSETQ. Trimming stripped 2 bases from V and 0 bases from J, with 5 bases between. This CDR3 is built from 13 residues. Written as DNA, the CDR3 is TGCGCCAGCAGCTTTACAGTGAACACTGAAGCTTTCTTT. Its protein product is CASSFTVNTEAFF.

The chain joins TRBV4-3 to TRBJ2-3; the D gene is possibly TRBD2 (5 bases). Trimming took off 1 base at V and 1 base at J, with 9 bases between the two ends. Germline assignment: CDR1 LGHNA and CDR2 YSLEER. The CDR3 is 15 amino acids. CDR3 DNA: TGCGCCAGCAGCCAAGGGGGAGACGGCACAGATACGCAGTATTTT. This encodes CASSQGGDGTDTQYF.

This chain's CDR3 is CASSQLSSSEQYF. Written as DNA, the CDR3 is TGTGCCAGCAGCCAACTTTCTAGCTCCGAGCAGTACTTC. V usage is TRBV3-1 (or the pseudogene TRBV3-2) and J usage is TRBJ2-7, with a weak D call TRBD2 (5 bases). The V end was cut by 2 bases, the J end by 6 bases, with 11 bases between. This CDR3 is 13 amino acids long. The germline V gene encodes CDR1 LGHDT and CDR2 YNNKEL (reference sequence).

Of note for this clone: Sequence at one end of the junction differs from germline and may be a read error. V is TRBV9 and J is TRBJ2-7, with D possibly being TRBD2 (6 bases). The CDR3 loop spans 15 amino acids. The V gene's germline CDR1 is SGDLS and CDR2 YYNGEE. The CDR3 spells CASSVGSRGSSEQYF. As DNA, the CDR3 is TGTGCCAGCAGCGTTGGCTCTCGGGGGTCCTCCGAGCAGTACTTC. The full variable domain, in which reference TRBV9 and TRBJ2-7 provide the parts outside the CDR3, is DSGVTQTPKHLITATGQRVTLRCSPRSGDLSVYWYQQSLDQGLQFLIQYYNGEERAKGNILERFSAQQFPDLHSELNLSSLELGDSALYFCASSVGSRGSSEQYFGPGTRLTVT.

The chain recombines TRBV27 with TRBJ1-1; D may be TRBD1 (5 bases). V was pared by 2 bases and J by 5 bases, with 15 bases between. Germline CDR1 reads MNHEY; CDR2 reads SMNVEV (reference sequence). The CDR3 contains 15 residues. CDR3 bases: TGTGCCAGCAGTTTAGCTCGCGGGGCTGGGACTGAAGCTTTCTTT. It yields the protein CASSLARGAGTEAFF.